This passage covers 27 T cell receptor beta chains from one sample sequenced in a study of blood T cell repertoires in COVID-19. Sequencing was performed with immunoSEQ multiplex PCR; in TCRdb, only in-frame clones are kept and a portion is missing. The table shows 200,000 to 250,000 clones, with about 90% occurring only once. Sequencing used peripheral blood. These receptors were collected from a woman aged 25 to 39 who had recovered from COVID-19.

This rearrangement joins TRBV7-9 to TRBJ1-2; a possible D gene is TRBD1 (5 bases). Germline V gene sequence: CDR1 SEHNR, CDR2 FQNEAQ (reference sequence). This CDR3 contains 14 residues. Trimming removed 1 base at V and 3 bases at J, with 9 bases between. CDR3: CASSLGGRDYGYTF. Written as DNA, the CDR3 is TGTGCCAGCAGCTTAGGGGGCAGGGACTATGGCTACACCTTC.

The chain carries TRBV9 and TRBJ2-3; 7 bases align to TRBD1. This CDR3 has 13 residues. The trim removed 2 bases at V and 4 bases at J, leaving 1 base unmatched. In germline, CDR1 is SGDLS, CDR2 YYNGEE. For the CDR3, the DNA is TGTGCCAGCAGCGTCGGGACAGCAGATACGCAGTATTTT. Protein: CASSVGTADTQYF.

The chain recombines TRBV29-1 with TRBJ2-7; 7 nucleotides align to TRBD1. Germline CDR1 SQVTM, CDR2 ANQGSEA. This CDR3 spans 14 amino acids. V shed 3 bases, J shed 2 bases, and the junction held 7 bases outside the gene matches. The CDR3 DNA is TGCAGCGTTGAGTTTGGGACAGAAACCTACGAGCAGTACTTC. Its protein is CSVEFGTETYEQYF.

The chain has TRBV11-3 and TRBJ2-1, with 8 nucleotides matching TRBD1. The CDR3 loop spans 16 amino acids. The germline gives CDR1 SGHNT, CDR2 YENEEA. Losses at the gene ends were 1 base for V and 6 bases for J; bases not matched to a gene: 8. The DNA for the CDR3 is TGTGCCAGCAGCTTAGGACGGACAGGGATGGCCAATGAGCAGTTCTTC. It codes for CASSLGRTGMANEQFF.

The genes are TRBV27 and TRBJ2-5; TRBD2 matches at 8 bases. Germline lookup yields CDR1 MNHEY and CDR2 SMNVEV (reference sequence). CDR3 length: 19 residues. Trimming removed 2 bases from V and 4 bases from J; junction bases left unmatched: 18. The CDR3 sequence: CASSLSASVGGAQRETQYF. Here the CDR3 DNA reads TGTGCCAGCAGTTTAAGTGCGTCTGTCGGGGGGGCCCAGAGAGAGACCCAGTACTTC.

This chain connects TRBV9 to TRBJ1-1; unclear D gene. Germline loops: CDR1 SGDLS, CDR2 YYNGEE. The V gene lost 0 bases and the J gene lost 4 bases, with 7 bases spanning the gap. The length of the CDR3 is 13 residues. The CDR3 nucleotides read TGTGCCAGCAGCGTAGCCGTCAGCACTGAAGCTTTCTTT. It codes for CASSVAVSTEAFF. Using reference TRBV9 and TRBJ1-1 for the parts outside the CDR3, the full variable domain is DSGVTQTPKHLITATGQRVTLRCSPRSGDLSVYWYQQSLDQGLQFLIQYYNGEERAKGNILERFSAQQFPDLHSELNLSSLELGDSALYFCASSVAVSTEAFFGQGTRLTVV.

This chain links TRBV19 with TRBJ2-7, with D possibly being TRBD1 (5 bases). Germline V gives CDR1 LNHDA, CDR2 SQIVND (reference sequence). V lost 5 bases and J lost 3, with 11 bases in between. The CDR3 consists of 13 residues. The CDR3 nucleotides read TGTGCCAGTAGTCTAGGTAGGGGCTACGAGCAGTACTTC. It specifies CASSLGRGYEQYF.

This sequence joins TRBV19 and TRBJ2-1; D not certain. Trimming cost V 6 bases and J 4 bases, with 22 bases left between them. Looked up from germline, CDR1 is LNHDA and CDR2 is SQIVND (reference sequence). CDR3 size: 17 residues. Written as DNA, the CDR3 is TGTGCCAGTAGAACCTCCCCCGACAAAGATCCTTACAATGAGCAGTTCTTC. Amino acid sequence: CASRTSPDKDPYNEQFF.

The CDR3 region is CASSGLAGGPSTDTQYF. For the CDR3, the DNA is TGTGCCAGCAGCGGACTAGCGGGGGGGCCGAGCACAGATACGCAGTATTTT. V gene TRBV7-8 combines with J gene TRBJ2-3, with 15 bases lining up with TRBD2. The CDR3 has 17 residues. The V gene's germline CDR1 is SGHVS and CDR2 FQNEAQ. The V segment lost 5 bases and the J segment 0 bases; nucleotides outside the gene matches: 3.

This clone was seen just once. This chain uses TRBV19 with TRBJ2-3, with 11 bases that match TRBD2. V was clipped by 3 bases and J by 2 bases; unmatched bases: 7. Germline values: CDR1 LNHDA, CDR2 SQIVND (reference sequence). The CDR3 sequence is 17 residues long. CDR3: CASSIRRTSGYTDTQYF. In nucleotides, the CDR3 is TGTGCCAGTAGTATTCGGAGGACTAGCGGGTACACAGATACGCAGTATTTT.

This clone was found once. This chain joins TRBV19 and TRBJ2-2; 7 nucleotides line up with TRBD1. Germline assignment: CDR1 LNHDA and CDR2 SQIVND (reference sequence). The J segment lost 4 bases and the V segment lost 3 bases, leaving 5 bases of the junction unmatched. CDR3 length: 15 amino acids. The chain's CDR3 is CASSITHRGTGELFF. The DNA of the CDR3 is TGTGCCAGTAGTATCACTCACAGGGGCACCGGGGAGCTGTTTTTT.

The CDR3 DNA reads TGTGCCAGCAGCCGCGGGGGGGCCACCGGGGAGCTGTTTTTT. This encodes CASSRGGATGELFF. The chain recombines TRBV5-4 with TRBJ2-2; 9 bases align to TRBD2. V lost 4 bases to trimming and J lost 4 bases; unmatched junction nucleotides: 2. In germline, CDR1 is SGHNT, CDR2 YYREEE (reference sequence). CDR3 length: 14 residues.

The chain uses TRBV27 and TRBJ1-4; 10 bases fit TRBD1. V shed 6 bases and J 8 bases; nucleotides not matched to a gene: 3. CDR1 and CDR2 from the germline V gene are MNHEY and SMNVEV (reference sequence). CDR3 length equals 13 residues. CDR3 in DNA: TGTGCCAGCAGGGGACAGGGGCGGGAAAAACTGTTTTTT. It translates to CASRGQGREKLFF.

The gene calls are TRBV5-1 and TRBJ2-5; TRBD1 matches 7 bases. The CDR3 extends over 13 amino acids. The ends lost 4 bases at V and 5 bases at J; junction bases unmatched: 5. Germline V lookup: CDR1 SGHRS, CDR2 YFSETQ. CDR3 loop: CASSEQGSETQYF. The DNA for the CDR3 is TGCGCCAGCAGCGAACAGGGGTCGGAGACCCAGTACTTC.

The gene calls are TRBV9 and TRBJ2-3, with unresolved D. The length of the CDR3 is 16 residues. Deletions cut 0 bases from V and 4 bases from J, with 15 bases between. CDR1 is SGDLS and CDR2 is YYNGEE in the germline V gene. The CDR3 bases are TGTGCCAGCAGCGTAGTAATGAACCCCACGGCAGATACGCAGTATTTT. It codes for CASSVVMNPTADTQYF.

The chain has TRBV7-9 and TRBJ2-7; TRBD2 is a possible D gene (5 bases). The length of the CDR3 is 15 residues. Trimming pared 2 bases from V and 6 bases from J, leaving 17 bases between. Per the germline V gene, CDR1 is SEHNR and CDR2 is FQNEAQ (reference sequence). CDR3 in amino acids: CASSLLDTGKSEQYF. CDR3 sequence (DNA): TGTGCCAGCAGCTTACTCGACACCGGGAAGTCCGAGCAGTACTTC.

The V gene is TRBV18, the J gene TRBJ2-3, with D perhaps matching TRBD2 (6 bases). From germline, CDR1 is KGHSH and CDR2 LQKENI. The CDR3 consists of 17 residues. Trimming removed 3 bases at V and 8 bases at J, with 24 bases between. Here the CDR3 DNA reads TGTGCCAGCTCACCCGTAGGGCGGGACGGCGAAGGGCGTACGCAGTATTTT. Translating gives CASSPVGRDGEGRTQYF. The full variable domain, with the rest looked up from reference TRBV18 and TRBJ2-3, is NAGVMQNPRHLVRRRGQEARLRCSPMKGHSHVYWYRQLPEEGLKFMVYLQKENIIDESGMPKERFSAEFPKEGPSILRIQQVVRGDSAAYFCASSPVGRDGEGRTQYFGPGTRLTVL.

V gene TRBV5-5 combines with J gene TRBJ2-6; no clear D gene. V lost 2 bases and J 3 bases, leaving 9 bases between the germline ends. The CDR3 is 15 amino acids. Germline lookup yields CDR1 SGHKS and CDR2 YYEKEE (reference sequence). CDR3 sequence: CASSFGGYGANVLTF. In DNA, the CDR3 is TGTGCCAGCAGCTTTGGCGGTTATGGGGCCAACGTCCTGACTTTC.

J is TRBJ1-1 and V is TRBV3-1 (or the pseudogene TRBV3-2); D possibly corresponds to TRBD1 (6 bases). V dropped 4 bases and J dropped 6 bases, with 12 bases sitting between them. Germline assignment: CDR1 LGHDT and CDR2 YNNKEL (reference sequence). CDR3 length: 13 amino acids. CDR3 nucleotide sequence: TGTGCCAGCAGCCGCACAGGGCAGCCTGAAGCTTTCTTT. Translation gives CASSRTGQPEAFF.

The CDR3, as DNA: TGTGCCAGCAGGACAGGGGATTGGACAAACTATGGCTACACCTTC. Translating gives CASRTGDWTNYGYTF. The rearrangement joins TRBV6-5 to TRBJ1-2, with 8 nucleotides matching TRBD1. With 6 bases clipped from V and 2 bases from J, the junction kept 8 bases outside the gene matches. The CDR3 is 15 amino acids. Germline V lookup: CDR1 MNHEY, CDR2 SVGAGI.

The chain employs TRBV7-4 and TRBJ2-3; 8 bases line up with TRBD2. Unmatched junction bases numbered 19, after V lost 5 bases and J lost 6 bases. CDR1 and CDR2 (germline): SGHVT, SQSDAQ. The CDR3 is 18 residues long. The CDR3 bases are TGTGCCAGCAGCCCATCACGATCGGGGGGGCACTTCAGCGATACGCAGTATTTT. This translates into CASSPSRSGGHFSDTQYF. The whole variable domain, remainder taken from reference TRBV7-4 and TRBJ2-3, is GAGVSQSPRYKVAKRGRDVALRCDSISGHVTLYWYRQTLGQGSEVLTYSQSDAQRDKSGRPSGRFSAERPERSVSTLKIQRTEQGDSAVYLCASSPSRSGGHFSDTQYFGPGTRLTVL.

V is TRBV7-9 and J is TRBJ2-3; D may be TRBD2 (6 bases). Trimming left V 4 bases short and J 0 bases short, with 20 bases between. This CDR3 region has 18 residues. Germline CDR1 SEHNR, CDR2 FQNEAQ (reference sequence). The CDR3 bases are TGTGCCAGCAGCTCCATACCCGGGACTGTCAAAAGCACAGATACGCAGTATTTT. Translated: CASSSIPGTVKSTDTQYF.

V gene TRBV11-2 combines with J gene TRBJ1-3; D remains ambiguous. Trimming took off 0 bases at V and 7 bases at J, with 13 bases between the two ends. Germline V gene sequence: CDR1 SGHAT, CDR2 FQNNGV. The CDR3 length is 15 residues. The CDR3 nucleotides read TGTGCCAGCAGCTTAGAGAGTCGGTCTTGGAACACCATATATTTT. This sequence encodes CASSLESRSWNTIYF.

The chain recombines TRBV5-1 with TRBJ2-4; 10 positions match TRBD2. Germline loops: CDR1 SGHRS, CDR2 YFSETQ. Unmatched junction bases numbered 9, after V lost 0 bases and J lost 6 bases. The CDR3 contains 17 residues. Here the CDR3 reads CASSLGDYSGGRNIQYF. DNA of the CDR3: TGCGCCAGCAGCTTGGGCGACTATAGCGGGGGGCGAAACATTCAGTACTTC. Based on the CDR3 plus reference TRBV5-1 and TRBJ2-4, the full variable domain is KAGVTQTPRYLIKTRGQQVTLSCSPISGHRSVSWYQQTPGQGLQFLFEYFSETQRNKGNFPGRFSGRQFSNSRSEMNVSTLELGDSALYLCASSLGDYSGGRNIQYFGAGTRLSVL.

V is TRBV10-3 and J is TRBJ1-4; D is perhaps TRBD1 (6 bases). From germline, CDR1 is ENHRY and CDR2 SYGVKD. Trimming cost V 3 bases and J 0 bases, with 8 bases left between them. The CDR3 is 15 residues long. The CDR3 reads CAISDRGATNEKLFF. The CDR3 DNA reads as TGTGCCATCAGTGACAGGGGTGCAACTAATGAAAAACTGTTTTTT.

The rearrangement joins TRBV5-1 to TRBJ1-5; D is unresolved. The CDR3 is 15 amino acids. V was clipped by 0 bases and J by 4 bases, with 11 bases between them. CDR1 SGHRS and CDR2 YFSETQ come from the germline V gene. The CDR3 DNA reads TGCGCCAGCAGCTTGGGGAGTGAGGCAAATCAGCCCCAGCATTTT. This encodes CASSLGSEANQPQHF.

V and J are TRBV5-1 and TRBJ2-2; TRBD2 is a possible D gene (6 bases). This CDR3 spans 15 amino acids. V lost 1 base and J lost 5, with 12 bases in between. CDR1 is SGHRS, CDR2 YFSETQ, per germline. In DNA form, the CDR3 reads TGCGCCAGCAGCTTGAGTGGAGGGAAAACCGGGGAGCTGTTTTTT. It translates to CASSLSGGKTGELFF.